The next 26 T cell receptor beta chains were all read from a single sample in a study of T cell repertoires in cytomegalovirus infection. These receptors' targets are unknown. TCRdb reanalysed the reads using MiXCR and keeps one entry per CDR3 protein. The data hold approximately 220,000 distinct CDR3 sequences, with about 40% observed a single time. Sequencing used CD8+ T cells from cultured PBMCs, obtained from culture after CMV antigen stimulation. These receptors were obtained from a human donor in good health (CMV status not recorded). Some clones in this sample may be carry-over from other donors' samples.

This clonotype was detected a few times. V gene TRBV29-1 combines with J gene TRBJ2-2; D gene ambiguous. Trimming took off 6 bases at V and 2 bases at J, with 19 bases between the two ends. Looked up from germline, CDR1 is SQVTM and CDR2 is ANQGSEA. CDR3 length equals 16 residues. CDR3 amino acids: CSVAPQASANTGELFF. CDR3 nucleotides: TGCAGCGTAGCCCCCCAGGCCTCGGCCAACACCGGGGAGCTGTTTTTT.

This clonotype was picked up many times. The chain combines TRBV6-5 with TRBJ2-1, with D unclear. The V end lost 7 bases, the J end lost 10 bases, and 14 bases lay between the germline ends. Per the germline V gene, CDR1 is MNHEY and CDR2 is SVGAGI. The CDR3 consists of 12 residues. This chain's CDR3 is CASTSLSGEQFF. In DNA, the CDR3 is TGTGCCAGCACCTCGCTTTCTGGGGAGCAGTTCTTC.

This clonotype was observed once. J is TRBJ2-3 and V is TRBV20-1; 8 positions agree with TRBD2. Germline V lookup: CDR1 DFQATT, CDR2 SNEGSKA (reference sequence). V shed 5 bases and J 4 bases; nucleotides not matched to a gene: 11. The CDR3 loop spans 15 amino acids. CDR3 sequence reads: CSAPRRAGGADTQYF. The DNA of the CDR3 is TGCAGTGCTCCCAGGAGGGCCGGGGGGGCAGATACGCAGTATTTT.

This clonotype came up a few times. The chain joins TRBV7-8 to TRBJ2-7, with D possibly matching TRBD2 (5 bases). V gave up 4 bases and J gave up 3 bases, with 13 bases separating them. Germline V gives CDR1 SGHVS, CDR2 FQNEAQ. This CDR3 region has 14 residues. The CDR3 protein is CASSSVKEDYEQYF. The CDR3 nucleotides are TGTGCCAGCAGCTCCGTTAAGGAGGACTACGAGCAGTACTTC.

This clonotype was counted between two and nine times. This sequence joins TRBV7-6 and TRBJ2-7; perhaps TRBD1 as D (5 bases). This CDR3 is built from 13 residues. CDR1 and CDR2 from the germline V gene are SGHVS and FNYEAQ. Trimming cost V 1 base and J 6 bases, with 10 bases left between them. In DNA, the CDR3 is TGTGCCAGCAGCTTAGGCCTTGGGGCCGAGCAGTACTTC. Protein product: CASSLGLGAEQYF.

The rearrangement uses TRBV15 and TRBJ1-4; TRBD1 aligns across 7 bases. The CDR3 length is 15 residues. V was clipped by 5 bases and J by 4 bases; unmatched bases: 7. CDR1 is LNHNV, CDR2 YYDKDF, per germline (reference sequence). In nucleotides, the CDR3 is TGTGCCACCAGCGCCACAGGGGTGGATAATGAAAAACTGTTTTTT. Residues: CATSATGVDNEKLFF.

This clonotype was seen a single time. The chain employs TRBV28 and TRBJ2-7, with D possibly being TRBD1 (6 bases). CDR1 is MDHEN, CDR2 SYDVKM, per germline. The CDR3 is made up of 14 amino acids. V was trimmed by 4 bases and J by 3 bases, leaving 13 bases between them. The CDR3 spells CASSSDRDYYEQYF. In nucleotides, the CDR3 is TGTGCCAGCAGTTCGGACAGAGACTACTACGAGCAGTACTTC.

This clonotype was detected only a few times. The CDR3 loop reads CASSPRFGGNQPQHF. CDR3 coding DNA: TGTGCCAGCAGTCCCAGGTTCGGGGGCAATCAGCCCCAGCATTTT. The chain recombines TRBV12-3 or TRBV12-4 with TRBJ1-5, with D uncertain. The CDR3 contains 15 residues. Between the trimmed V and J ends, which lost 5 bases and 2 bases, there was a span of 13 bases.

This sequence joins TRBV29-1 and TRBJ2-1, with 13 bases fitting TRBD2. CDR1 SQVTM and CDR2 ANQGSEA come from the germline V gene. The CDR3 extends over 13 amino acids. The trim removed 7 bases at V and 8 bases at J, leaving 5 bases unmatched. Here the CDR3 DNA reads TGCAGCGGAGGACTAGCGGGAGCCCATGAGCAGTTCTTC. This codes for CSGGLAGAHEQFF.

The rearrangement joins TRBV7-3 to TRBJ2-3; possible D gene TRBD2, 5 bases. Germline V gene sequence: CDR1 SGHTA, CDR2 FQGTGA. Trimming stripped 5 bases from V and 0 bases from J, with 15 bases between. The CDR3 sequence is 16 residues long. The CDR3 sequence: CASSPIASLSTDTQYF. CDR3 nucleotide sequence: TGTGCCAGCAGCCCAATCGCTAGCCTTAGCACAGATACGCAGTATTTT.

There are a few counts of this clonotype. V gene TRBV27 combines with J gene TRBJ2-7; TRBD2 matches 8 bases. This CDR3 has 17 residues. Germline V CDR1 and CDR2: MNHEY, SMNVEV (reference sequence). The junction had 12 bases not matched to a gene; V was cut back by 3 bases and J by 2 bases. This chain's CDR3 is CASSLAAPGTSAYEQYF. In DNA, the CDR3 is TGTGCCAGCAGTTTGGCCGCCCCCGGGACTAGTGCCTACGAGCAGTACTTC.

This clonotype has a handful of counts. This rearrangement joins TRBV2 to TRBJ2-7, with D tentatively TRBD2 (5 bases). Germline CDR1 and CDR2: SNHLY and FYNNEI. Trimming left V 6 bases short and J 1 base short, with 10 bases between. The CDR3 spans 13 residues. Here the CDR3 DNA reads TGTGCCAGCAGGAGAGAGGGTTCCTACGAGCAGTACTTC. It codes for CASRREGSYEQYF.

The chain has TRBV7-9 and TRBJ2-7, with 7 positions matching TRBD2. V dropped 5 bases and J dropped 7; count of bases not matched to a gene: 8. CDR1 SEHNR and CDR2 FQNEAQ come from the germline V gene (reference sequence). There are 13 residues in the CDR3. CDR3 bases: TGTGCCAGCAGCCCGGGAGGCAGGCGGGAGCAGTACTTC. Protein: CASSPGGRREQYF.

CDR3 DNA: TGTGCCACCAAGGGGACAGGGGGCAATACTGAAGCTTTCTTT. It translates to CATKGTGGNTEAFF. The chain joins TRBV10-3 to TRBJ1-1; TRBD1 matches at 12 bases. Germline V gene lookup returns CDR1 ENHRY and CDR2 SYGVKD. The ends lost 10 bases at V and 5 bases at J; junction bases unmatched: 8. This CDR3 has 14 amino acids.

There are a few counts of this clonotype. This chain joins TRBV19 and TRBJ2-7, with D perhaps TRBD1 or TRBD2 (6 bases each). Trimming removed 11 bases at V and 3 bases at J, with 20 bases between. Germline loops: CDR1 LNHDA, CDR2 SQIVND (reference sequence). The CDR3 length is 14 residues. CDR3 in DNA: TGTGCCTCCAGTCGCAGAAGGGGGGACTACGAGCAGTACTTC. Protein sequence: CASSRRRGDYEQYF. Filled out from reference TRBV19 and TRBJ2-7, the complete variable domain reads DGGITQSPKYLFRKEGQNVTLSCEQNLNHDAMYWYRQDPGQGLRLIYYSQIVNDFQKGDIAEGYSVSREKKESFPLTVTSAQKNPTAFYLCASSRRRGDYEQYFGPGTRLTVT.

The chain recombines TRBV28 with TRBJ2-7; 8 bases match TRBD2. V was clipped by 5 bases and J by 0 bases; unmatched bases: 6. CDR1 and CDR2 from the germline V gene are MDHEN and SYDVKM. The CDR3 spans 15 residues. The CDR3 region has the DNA TGTGCCAGCAGTCTCACTAGCGGTCTCTCCTACGAGCAGTACTTC. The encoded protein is CASSLTSGLSYEQYF.

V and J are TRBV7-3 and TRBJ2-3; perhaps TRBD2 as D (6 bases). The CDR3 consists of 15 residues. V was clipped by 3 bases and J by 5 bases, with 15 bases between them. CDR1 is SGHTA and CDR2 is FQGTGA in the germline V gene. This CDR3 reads CASSFVEGGIDTQYF. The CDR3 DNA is TGTGCCAGCAGCTTTGTAGAGGGAGGCATAGATACGCAGTATTTT.

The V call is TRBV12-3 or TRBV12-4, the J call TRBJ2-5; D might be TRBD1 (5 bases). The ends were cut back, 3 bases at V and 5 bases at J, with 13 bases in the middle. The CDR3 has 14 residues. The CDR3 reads CASSFPGSGETQYF. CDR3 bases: TGTGCCAGCAGTTTCCCAGGGTCGGGTGAGACCCAGTACTTC.

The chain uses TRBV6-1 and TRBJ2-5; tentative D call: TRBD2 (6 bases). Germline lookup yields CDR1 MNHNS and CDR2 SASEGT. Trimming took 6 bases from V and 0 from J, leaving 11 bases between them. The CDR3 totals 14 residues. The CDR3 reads CASSGGSHQETQYF. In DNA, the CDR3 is TGTGCCAGCAGCGGAGGGAGCCACCAAGAGACCCAGTACTTC.

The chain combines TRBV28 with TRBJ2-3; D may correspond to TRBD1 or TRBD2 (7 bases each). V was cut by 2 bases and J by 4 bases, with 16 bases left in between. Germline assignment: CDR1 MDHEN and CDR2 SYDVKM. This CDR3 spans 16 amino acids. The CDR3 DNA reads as TGTGCCAGCAGTTTAGCCCGGCAGGGGGGGGCAGATACGCAGTATTTT. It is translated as CASSLARQGGADTQYF.

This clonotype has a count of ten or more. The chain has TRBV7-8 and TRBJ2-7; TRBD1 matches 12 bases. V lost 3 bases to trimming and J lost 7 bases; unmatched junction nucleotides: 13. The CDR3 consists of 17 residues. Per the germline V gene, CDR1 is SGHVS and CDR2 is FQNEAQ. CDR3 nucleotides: TGTGCCAGCAGCTTGCTCAACCCGGGACAGGGGGCTGGGGAGCAGTACTTC. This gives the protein CASSLLNPGQGAGEQYF. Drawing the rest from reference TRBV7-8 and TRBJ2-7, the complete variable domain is GAGVSQSPRYKVAKRGQDVALRCDPISGHVSLFWYQQALGQGPEFLTYFQNEAQLDKSGLPSDRFFAERPEGSVSTLKIQRTQQEDSAVYLCASSLLNPGQGAGEQYFGPGTRLTVT.

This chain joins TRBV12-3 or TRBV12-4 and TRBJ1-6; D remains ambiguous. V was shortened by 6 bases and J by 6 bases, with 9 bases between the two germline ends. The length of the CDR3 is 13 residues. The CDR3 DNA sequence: TGTGCCAGCAGCTCGGTTTCTAATTCACCCCTCCACTTT. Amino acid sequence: CASSSVSNSPLHF.

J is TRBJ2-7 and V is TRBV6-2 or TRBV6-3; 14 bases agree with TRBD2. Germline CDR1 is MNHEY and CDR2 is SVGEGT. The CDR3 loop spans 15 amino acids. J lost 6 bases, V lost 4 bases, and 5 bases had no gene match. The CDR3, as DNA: TGTGCCAGCAGTTCGACTAGCGGGGGGGCGGTCGAGCAGTACTTC. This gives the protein CASSSTSGGAVEQYF.

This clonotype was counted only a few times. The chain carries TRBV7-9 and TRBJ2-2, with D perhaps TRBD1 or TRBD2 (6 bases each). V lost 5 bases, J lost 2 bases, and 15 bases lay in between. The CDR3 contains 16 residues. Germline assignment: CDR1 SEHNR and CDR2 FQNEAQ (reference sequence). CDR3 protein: CASSPAWGANTGELFF. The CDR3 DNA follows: TGTGCCAGCAGCCCCGCGTGGGGGGCCAACACCGGGGAGCTGTTTTTT.

The CDR3 nucleotides are TGTGCCAGCAGCTTAACGTTTGGAGGGGAGAGCAAAAACATTCAGTACTTC. Translated: CASSLTFGGESKNIQYF. The J gene is TRBJ2-4, the V gene TRBV7-3, with D perhaps matching TRBD2 (6 bases). V was trimmed by 0 bases and J by 3 bases, leaving 15 bases between them. The CDR3 has 17 residues. Germline V lookup: CDR1 SGHTA, CDR2 FQGTGA.

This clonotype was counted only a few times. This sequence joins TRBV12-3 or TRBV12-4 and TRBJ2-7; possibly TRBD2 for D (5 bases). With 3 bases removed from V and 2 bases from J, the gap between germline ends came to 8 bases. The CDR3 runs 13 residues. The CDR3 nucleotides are TGTGCCAGCAGTTTGGAGGTCCCCTACGAGCAGTACTTC. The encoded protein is CASSLEVPYEQYF.